This T cell receptor (beta chain) was obtained from a study of shared clonotypes between healthy human individuals. The CDR3 sequence is 15 residues long. The germline gives CDR1 SGHRS, CDR2 YFSETQ. Trimming removed 0 bases at V and 1 base at J, with 10 bases between. Sequencing was performed with immunoSEQ multiplex PCR; in TCRdb, only in-frame clones are kept and a portion is missing. The sample yields fewer than 600,000 clones, 70% to 80% seen once. HIV-negative, healthy adults without recent acute infections or vaccinations were the donors. Sample: PBMCs. V and J are TRBV5-1 and TRBJ1-1; D call uncertain. The TCR sequence derives from a woman between 40 and 50 years old in good health. Some clones in this sample may be carry-over from other donors' samples. The DNA of the CDR3 is TGCGCCAGCAGCTTGGGCACGGTCAGGAACACTGAAGCTTTCTTT. Residues: CASSLGTVRNTEAFF.